The 10 T cell receptor beta chains presented below share a single source sample, sequenced in a study of neoadjuvant anti-PD-1 for oral cavity cancer. The time point is: after neoadjuvant nivolumab, at surgical resection. Clones were read by immunoSEQ multiplex PCR, and TCRdb kept only the in-frame ones, dropping some. The sample carries more than 12,000 clones, 35% to 50% recorded once. The sequenced sample was tumor tissue, obtained after nivolumab (anti-PD-1) treatment. These TCRs come from a person aged 35-80 years with oral cavity squamous cell carcinoma.

This clone has more than one count but fewer than ten. This chain uses TRBV4-1 with TRBJ2-3; D gene ambiguous. The CDR3 runs to 13 residues. V dropped 2 bases and J dropped 8 bases, with 11 bases sitting between them. From germline, CDR1 is MGHRA and CDR2 YSYEKL. The CDR3 DNA sequence: TGCGCCAGCAGCCAACCTCGGGCCGTTACGCAGTATTTT. This gives the protein CASSQPRAVTQYF.

The V gene is TRBV6-1, the J gene TRBJ1-5; D call uncertain. The germline V gene encodes CDR1 MNHNS and CDR2 SASEGT. The CDR3 consists of 15 residues. V shed 0 bases and J shed 1 base, with 7 bases lying between them. CDR3 nucleotide sequence: TGTGCCAGCAGTGAAGCGGGTGAGAGCAATCAGCCCCAGCATTTT. Translated: CASSEAGESNQPQHF.

V gene TRBV5-1 combines with J gene TRBJ2-3; TRBD1 matches at 8 bases. The germline CDR1 and CDR2 sequences are SGHRS and YFSETQ. The CDR3 contains 15 residues. V trimming: 4 bases; J trimming: 0 bases; junction bases outside the gene matches: 4. CDR3 amino acids: CASSVDRASTDTQYF. The CDR3 nucleotides are TGCGCCAGCAGCGTGGACAGGGCTAGCACAGATACGCAGTATTTT.

J is TRBJ1-5 and V is TRBV4-1; 9 nucleotides align to TRBD1. Unmatched junction bases numbered 6, after V lost 3 bases and J lost 6 bases. The CDR3 covers 15 residues. CDR1 MGHRA and CDR2 YSYEKL come from the germline V gene. CDR3 nucleotide sequence: TGCGCCAGCAGCCACTCGGGACAGGGTAGTCAGCCCCAGCATTTT. Amino acid sequence: CASSHSGQGSQPQHF.

The table lists this clone with a few counts. V usage is TRBV6-6 and J usage is TRBJ2-1; possibly TRBD2 for D (6 bases). V shed 0 bases and J shed 8 bases, with 17 bases lying between them. The CDR3 loop spans 16 amino acids. CDR1 and CDR2 from the germline V gene are MNHNY and SVGAGI (reference sequence). CDR3 in amino acids: CASSYSLPPRGDEQFF. CDR3 nucleotide sequence: TGTGCCAGCAGTTACTCGTTGCCCCCGCGGGGCGATGAGCAGTTCTTC.

This chain joins TRBV7-6 and TRBJ2-2; 7 positions match TRBD2. The ends lost 8 bases at V and 4 bases at J; junction bases unmatched: 16. The germline V gene has CDR1 SGHVS and CDR2 FNYEAQ. The CDR3 runs to 17 residues. The CDR3 DNA follows: TGTGCCAGCTCTCTACTTCCCGCGGGGGTCCGCACCGGGGAGCTGTTTTTT. This sequence encodes CASSLLPAGVRTGELFF.

This chain links TRBV7-2 with TRBJ2-1; D possibly corresponds to TRBD2 (6 bases). V lost 2 bases to trimming and J lost 9 bases, with 8 bases between them. Germline V gene sequence: CDR1 SGHTA, CDR2 FQGNSA. CDR3 length equals 12 residues. The CDR3 nucleotides are TGTGCCAGCAGCTTACTCGGGGGTGAGCAGTTCTTC. Amino acid sequence: CASSLLGGEQFF.

The chain employs TRBV9 and TRBJ2-7, with 8 bases identical to TRBD1. This CDR3 is built from 17 residues. In germline, CDR1 is SGDLS, CDR2 YYNGEE. V trimming: 3 bases; J trimming: 4 bases; junction bases outside the gene matches: 15. The CDR3 DNA sequence: TGTGCCAGCAGCGCAGAAGGTAGACAGGGGCCGATATACGAGCAGTACTTC. This encodes CASSAEGRQGPIYEQYF. Using reference TRBV9 and TRBJ2-7 for the parts outside the CDR3, the full variable domain is DSGVTQTPKHLITATGQRVTLRCSPRSGDLSVYWYQQSLDQGLQFLIQYYNGEERAKGNILERFSAQQFPDLHSELNLSSLELGDSALYFCASSAEGRQGPIYEQYFGPGTRLTVT.

This clone turned up a few times. V gene TRBV4-2 combines with J gene TRBJ2-1; 8 positions agree with TRBD2. Per germline, CDR1 LGHNA and CDR2 YNFKEQ. The CDR3 is 14 residues long. V was pared by 4 bases and J by 4 bases, with 3 bases of the junction left unmatched. The CDR3 region is CASSPGLAYNEQFF. The CDR3, as DNA: TGTGCCAGCAGCCCCGGACTAGCTTACAATGAGCAGTTCTTC.

In its sample, this clone was seen a few times. The chain employs TRBV20-1 and TRBJ1-2; no reliable D call. CDR1 is DFQATT and CDR2 is SNEGSKA in the germline V gene (reference sequence). The CDR3 loop spans 11 amino acids. The germline V and J ends were trimmed by 2 bases and 8 bases, with 9 bases remaining between them. CDR3 residues: CSARMARGYTF. CDR3 sequence (DNA): TGCAGTGCTAGAATGGCCCGGGGCTACACCTTC.